The 11 T cell receptor beta chains reported below all come from one sample, sequenced in a study of CD8+ T cells in alopecia areata. Treatment indicated: oral pan-JAK inhibitor, 5-10 mg twice daily. Following RNA extraction, reverse transcription yielded cDNA that acted as the sequencing template. Sequencing was performed with immunoSEQ multiplex PCR; in TCRdb, only in-frame clones are kept and a portion is missing. The sample includes under 250,000 clones, 50% to 70% seen only once; the top ten take 1.5% to 2%. This material consisted of CD4+ T cells sorted from blood, taken at week 4, from a patient treated with tofacitinib. The receptors originated from a human donor with alopecia areata.

The chain joins TRBV29-1 to TRBJ2-7, with D possibly matching TRBD1 (5 bases). The V end was cut by 2 bases, the J end by 3 bases, with 11 bases between. The CDR3 runs to 13 residues. Germline CDR1 SQVTM, CDR2 ANQGSEA. CDR3 sequence: CSVESVRVYEQYF. The CDR3 coding sequence is TGCAGCGTTGAAAGTGTCAGGGTCTACGAGCAGTACTTC.

This clone was counted between two and nine times. The V gene is TRBV7-2, the J gene TRBJ2-3, with a weak D call TRBD1 (6 bases). The CDR3 loop spans 13 amino acids. Trimming cost V 5 bases and J 6 bases, with 12 bases left between them. CDR1 is SGHTA, CDR2 FQGNSA, per germline. CDR3 DNA sequence: TGTGCCAGCAGCCTCGACAGGCCCGATACGCAGTATTTT. Translation gives CASSLDRPDTQYF.

CDR3 nucleotide sequence: TGTGCCAGCAGCTTGCTTCCGGGAAGCGACTATGGCTACACCTTC. Its translation is CASSLLPGSDYGYTF. This chain joins TRBV5-4 and TRBJ1-2; D gene unclear. V gave up 1 base and J gave up 3 bases, with 13 bases separating them. Germline assignment: CDR1 SGHNT and CDR2 YYREEE (reference sequence). The CDR3 loop spans 15 amino acids.

This clone was counted only a few times. The chain recombines TRBV14 with TRBJ1-4; possible D gene TRBD1, 6 bases. This CDR3 has 13 residues. The germline CDR1 and CDR2 sequences are SGHDN and FVKESK. V shed 4 bases and J shed 6 bases, with 9 bases lying between them. CDR3 amino acids: CASSPGTYEKLFF. The CDR3 coding sequence is TGTGCCAGCAGCCCGGGGACATATGAAAAACTGTTTTTT.

The chain recombines TRBV19 with TRBJ1-5; the D is unclear. The germline V and J ends were trimmed by 5 bases and 6 bases, with 8 bases remaining between them. Germline V CDR1 and CDR2: LNHDA, SQIVND (reference sequence). This CDR3 has 12 residues. The CDR3 spells CASSSVGQPQHF. DNA of the CDR3: TGTGCCAGTAGTTCGGTGGGTCAGCCCCAGCATTTT. Looking up the rest from reference TRBV19 and TRBJ1-5 gives the full variable domain: DGGITQSPKYLFRKEGQNVTLSCEQNLNHDAMYWYRQDPGQGLRLIYYSQIVNDFQKGDIAEGYSVSREKKESFPLTVTSAQKNPTAFYLCASSSVGQPQHFGDGTRLSIL.

This clone turned up a few times. CDR3 region: CASSSRGGNTEAFF. CDR3 DNA: TGTGCCAGCAGTTCTCGAGGAGGAAACACTGAAGCTTTCTTT. This chain uses TRBV6-5 with TRBJ1-1; no firm D call. This CDR3 contains 14 residues. With 4 bases removed from V and 2 bases from J, the gap between germline ends came to 11 bases. CDR1 and CDR2 (germline): MNHEY, SVGAGI.

J is TRBJ2-5 and V is TRBV25-1, with D maybe TRBD1 (5 bases). The germline V gene encodes CDR1 MGHDK and CDR2 SYGVNS. Trimming took 1 base from V and 7 from J, leaving 13 bases between them. CDR3 size: 14 residues. The chain's CDR3 is CASSEWGRPGTQYF. The DNA of the CDR3 is TGTGCCAGCAGTGAATGGGGCCGCCCAGGGACCCAGTACTTC.

The V call is TRBV13, the J call TRBJ2-7, with 8 positions matching TRBD2. The CDR3 spans 15 residues. V shed 4 bases, J shed 3 bases, and the junction held 8 bases outside the gene matches. Germline V CDR1 and CDR2: PRHDT, FYEKMQ (reference sequence). The CDR3, as DNA: TGTGCCAGCAGCTCCCAACGGAGCGGGGGCTACGAGCAGTACTTC. Protein: CASSSQRSGGYEQYF.

The gene calls are TRBV13 and TRBJ1-5; possibly TRBD1 for D (6 bases). Deletions cut 3 bases from V and 3 bases from J, with 9 bases between. Germline V gives CDR1 PRHDT, CDR2 FYEKMQ (reference sequence). CDR3 length: 14 amino acids. CDR3: CASSLGQANQPQHF. As DNA, the CDR3 is TGTGCCAGCAGCTTGGGACAAGCCAATCAGCCCCAGCATTTT.

V is TRBV28 and J is TRBJ1-5; D uncertain. V was cut by 2 bases and J by 3 bases, with 11 bases left in between. The CDR3 runs 15 residues. CDR1 is MDHEN and CDR2 is SYDVKM in the germline V gene. This chain's CDR3 is CASSLPGRYNQPQHF. CDR3 sequence (DNA): TGTGCCAGCAGTTTACCAGGACGGTACAATCAGCCCCAGCATTTT.

Here the CDR3 DNA reads TGTGCCAGCAGCTACGCTATGGGTGGCTACACCTTC. Translation: CASSYAMGGYTF. The V and J genes are TRBV7-2 and TRBJ1-2; D is undetermined. The V and J ends lost 4 bases and 7 bases respectively, with 10 bases between them. CDR1 is SGHTA and CDR2 is FQGNSA in the germline V gene. The CDR3 is 12 residues long.